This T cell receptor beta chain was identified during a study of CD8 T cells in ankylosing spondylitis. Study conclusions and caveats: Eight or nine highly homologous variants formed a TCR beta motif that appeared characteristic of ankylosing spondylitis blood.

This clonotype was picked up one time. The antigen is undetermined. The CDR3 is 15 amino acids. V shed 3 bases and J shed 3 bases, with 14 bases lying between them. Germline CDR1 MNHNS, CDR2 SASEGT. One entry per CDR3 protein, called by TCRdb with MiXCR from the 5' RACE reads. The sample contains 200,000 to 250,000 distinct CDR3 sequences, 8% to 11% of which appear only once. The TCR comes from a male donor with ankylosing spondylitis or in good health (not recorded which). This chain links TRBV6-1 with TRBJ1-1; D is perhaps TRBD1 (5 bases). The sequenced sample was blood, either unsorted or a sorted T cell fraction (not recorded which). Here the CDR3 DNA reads TGTGCCAGCAGTGAGAGGGACCACCGGGACACTGAAGCTTTCTTT. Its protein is CASSERDHRDTEAFF.